This is a list of T cell receptor beta chains from one sample in a study of T cell responses to AZD1222 COVID-19 vaccine. Generated by immunoSEQ multiplex PCR, the TCRdb table keeps only in-frame clones and is missing some. This table holds 150,000 to 200,000 clones, 85% to 90% found once. The input for sequencing was peripheral blood, taken 28 days after the second AZD1222 dose. These receptors were collected from an adult who received the AZD1222 COVID-19 vaccine. Both conserved end residues are part of each CDR3. Fields, in order: D gene, J gene, CDR3 length, clone size, V gene, CDR3 DNA, CDR3 protein. The D gene is left open where the match is weak. Only part of the rows carry a size: once, few, many, or a class if the clone is expanded.

D gene: .
J gene: TRBJ2-7
CDR3 length: 15
clone size: .
V gene: TRBV30
CDR3 DNA: TGTGCCTGGAGCTTCCCGGGCGTGGGGGCCTACGAGCAGTACTTC
CDR3 protein: CAWSFPGVGAYEQYF

D gene: TRBD1
J gene: TRBJ1-2
CDR3 length: 15
clone size: .
V gene: TRBV6-5
CDR3 DNA: TGTGCCAGCAGAGACAGGGGCCTCCCCTACTATGGCTACACCTTC
CDR3 protein: CASRDRGLPYYGYTF

D gene: TRBD1
J gene: TRBJ1-1
CDR3 length: 13
clone size: .
V gene: TRBV6-5
CDR3 DNA: TGTGCCAGCAGCCAGGGGGTGGGGGGCCGATCTTTCTTT
CDR3 protein: CASSQGVGGRSFF

D gene: TRBD1
J gene: TRBJ2-2
CDR3 length: 15
clone size: .
V gene: TRBV9
CDR3 DNA: TGTGCCAGCAGGAGGGGGACAGGGAACACCGGGGAGCTGTTTTTT
CDR3 protein: CASRRGTGNTGELFF

D gene: .
J gene: TRBJ2-7
CDR3 length: 14
clone size: once
V gene: TRBV5-1
CDR3 DNA: TGCGCCAGCAAGAGGGAACAGGCCTCCTACGAGCAGTACTTC
CDR3 protein: CASKREQASYEQYF

D gene: TRBD2
J gene: TRBJ2-3
CDR3 length: 15
clone size: .
V gene: TRBV28
CDR3 DNA: TGTGCCAGCCTTGCGGACGGGGGGGCAAGAGATACGCAGTATTTT
CDR3 protein: CASLADGGARDTQYF

D gene: .
J gene: TRBJ2-7
CDR3 length: 12
clone size: once
V gene: TRBV24-1
CDR3 DNA: TGTGCCACCAGTGATCCTCAGGGGAAGCAGTACTTC
CDR3 protein: CATSDPQGKQYF

D gene: .
J gene: TRBJ1-6
CDR3 length: 16
clone size: .
V gene: TRBV9
CDR3 DNA: TGTGCCAGCAGCGTAGTCTGGCAGGATCAGAATTCACCCCTCCACTTT
CDR3 protein: CASSVVWQDQNSPLHF

D gene: TRBD1
J gene: TRBJ1-1
CDR3 length: 14
clone size: .
V gene: TRBV5-6
CDR3 DNA: TGTGCCAGCAGCTTGGTGGGACAGGGCTTTGAAGCTTTCTTT
CDR3 protein: CASSLVGQGFEAFF

D gene: .
J gene: TRBJ2-3
CDR3 length: 14
clone size: .
V gene: TRBV3-1/TRBV3-2
CDR3 DNA: TGTGCCAGCAGCCCTACCCGGGCCACAGATACGCAGTATTTT
CDR3 protein: CASSPTRATDTQYF

D gene: .
J gene: TRBJ1-4
CDR3 length: 15
clone size: .
V gene: TRBV19
CDR3 DNA: TGTGCCAGTAGAGGGTGGATAGCAACTAATGAAAAACTGTTTTTT
CDR3 protein: CASRGWIATNEKLFF